This T cell receptor beta chain was recorded in a study of CD8+ T cells in alopecia areata. The study, taken as a whole, reports: An increase in clonality over normal scalp was evident in lesional scalp, especially alopecia totalis/universalis.

A remark on this clone: Its antigen remains unidentified.

Germline V gene lookup returns CDR1 SGHAT and CDR2 FQNNGV. Trimming at V came to 5 bases and at J to 7 bases, leaving 14 bases not matched to a gene. This CDR3 has 16 residues. It was cDNA, reverse transcribed from extracted RNA, that served as the sequencing template. The data were produced by immunoSEQ multiplex PCR, yet TCRdb's version contains in-frame clones alone and is incomplete. This table holds 140,000 or so clones, approximately 51% found once. The chain has TRBV11-2 and TRBJ2-1; 7 positions match TRBD1. The sequencing used CD4+ T cells sorted from blood, collected at week 0. The TCR sequence derives from a human donor with alopecia areata. CDR3 bases: TGTGCCAGCAGCAAGGGTACAGGGGTCGGTAGTAATGAGCAGTTCTTC. Its protein product is CASSKGTGVGSNEQFF.